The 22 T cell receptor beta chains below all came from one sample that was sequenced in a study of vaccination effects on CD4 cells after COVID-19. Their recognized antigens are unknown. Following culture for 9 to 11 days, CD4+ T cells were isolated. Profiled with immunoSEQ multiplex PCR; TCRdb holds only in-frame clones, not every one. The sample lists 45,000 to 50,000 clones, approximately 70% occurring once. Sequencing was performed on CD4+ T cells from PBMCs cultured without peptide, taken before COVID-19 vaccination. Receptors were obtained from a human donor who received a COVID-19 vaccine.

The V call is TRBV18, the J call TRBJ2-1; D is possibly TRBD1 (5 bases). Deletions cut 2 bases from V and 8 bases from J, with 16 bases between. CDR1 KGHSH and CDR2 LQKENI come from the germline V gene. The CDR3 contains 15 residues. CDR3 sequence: CASSPGQGIGDEQFF. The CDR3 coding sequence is TGTGCCAGCTCACCAGGGCAGGGAATCGGCGATGAGCAGTTCTTC.

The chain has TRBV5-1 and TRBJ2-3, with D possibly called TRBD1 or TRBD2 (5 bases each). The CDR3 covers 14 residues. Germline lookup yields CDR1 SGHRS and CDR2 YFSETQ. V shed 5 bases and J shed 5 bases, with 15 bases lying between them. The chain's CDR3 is CASSRRETLDTQYF. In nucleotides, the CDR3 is TGCGCCAGCAGTCGCAGGGAGACCCTAGATACGCAGTATTTT.

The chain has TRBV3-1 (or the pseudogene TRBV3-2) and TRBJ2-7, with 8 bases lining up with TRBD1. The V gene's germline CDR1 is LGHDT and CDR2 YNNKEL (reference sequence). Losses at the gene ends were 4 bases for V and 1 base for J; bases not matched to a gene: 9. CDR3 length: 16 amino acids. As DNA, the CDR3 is TGTGCCAGCAGCCCCGGACAGGGTTTTAGGTCCTACGAGCAGTACTTC. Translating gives CASSPGQGFRSYEQYF.

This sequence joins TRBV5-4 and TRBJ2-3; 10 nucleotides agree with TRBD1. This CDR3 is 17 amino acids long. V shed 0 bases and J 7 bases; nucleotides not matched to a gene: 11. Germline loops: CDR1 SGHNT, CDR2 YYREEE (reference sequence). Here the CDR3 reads CASSLGATGGLSYTQYF. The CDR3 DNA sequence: TGTGCCAGCAGCTTGGGGGCGACAGGGGGCCTCTCCTATACGCAGTATTTT.

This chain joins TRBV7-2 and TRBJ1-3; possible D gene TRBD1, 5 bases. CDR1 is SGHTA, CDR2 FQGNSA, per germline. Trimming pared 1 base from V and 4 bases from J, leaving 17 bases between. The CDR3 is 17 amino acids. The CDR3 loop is CASSLEYRVGVGNTIYF. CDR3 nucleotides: TGTGCCAGCAGCTTAGAGTACCGGGTGGGGGTGGGAAACACCATATATTTT.

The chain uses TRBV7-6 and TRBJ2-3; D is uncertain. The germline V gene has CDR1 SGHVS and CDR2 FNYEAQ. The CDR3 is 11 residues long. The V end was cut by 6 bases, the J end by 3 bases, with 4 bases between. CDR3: CASSKTDTQYF. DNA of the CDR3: TGTGCCAGCAGTAAAACAGATACGCAGTATTTT.

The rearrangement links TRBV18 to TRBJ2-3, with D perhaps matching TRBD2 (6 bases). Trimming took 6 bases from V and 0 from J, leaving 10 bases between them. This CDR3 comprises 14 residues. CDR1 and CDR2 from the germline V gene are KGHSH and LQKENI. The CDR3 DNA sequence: TGTGCCAGCTCGGGGGGAACTAGCACAGATACGCAGTATTTT. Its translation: CASSGGTSTDTQYF. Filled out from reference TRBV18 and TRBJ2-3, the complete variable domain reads NAGVMQNPRHLVRRRGQEARLRCSPMKGHSHVYWYRQLPEEGLKFMVYLQKENIIDESGMPKERFSAEFPKEGPSILRIQQVVRGDSAAYFCASSGGTSTDTQYFGPGTRLTVL.

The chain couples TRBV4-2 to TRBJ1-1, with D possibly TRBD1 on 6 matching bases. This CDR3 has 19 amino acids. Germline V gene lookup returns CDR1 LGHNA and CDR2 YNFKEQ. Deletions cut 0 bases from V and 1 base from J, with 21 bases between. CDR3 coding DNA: TGTGCCAGCAGCCAAGACCGCTCGGGGGGGCTGTTGGAGAACACTGAAGCTTTCTTT. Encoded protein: CASSQDRSGGLLENTEAFF.

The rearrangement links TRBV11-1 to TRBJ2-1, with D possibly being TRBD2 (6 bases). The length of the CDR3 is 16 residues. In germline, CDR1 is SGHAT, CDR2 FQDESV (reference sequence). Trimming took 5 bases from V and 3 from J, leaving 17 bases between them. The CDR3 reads CASSPEGGGFYNEQFF. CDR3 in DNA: TGTGCCAGCAGCCCAGAGGGAGGAGGGTTCTACAATGAGCAGTTCTTC.

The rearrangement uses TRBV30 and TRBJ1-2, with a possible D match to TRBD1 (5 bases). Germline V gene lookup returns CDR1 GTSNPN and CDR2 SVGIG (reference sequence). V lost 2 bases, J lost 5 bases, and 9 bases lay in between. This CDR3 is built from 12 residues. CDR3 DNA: TGTGCCTGGAGTTTCGACAGTTATGGCTACACCTTC. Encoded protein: CAWSFDSYGYTF.

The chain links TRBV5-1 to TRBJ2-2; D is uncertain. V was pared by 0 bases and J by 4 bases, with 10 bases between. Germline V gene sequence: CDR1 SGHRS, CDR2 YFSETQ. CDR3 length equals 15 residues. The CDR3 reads CASSLGGQATGELFF. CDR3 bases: TGCGCCAGCAGCTTGGGTGGGCAGGCCACCGGGGAGCTGTTTTTT. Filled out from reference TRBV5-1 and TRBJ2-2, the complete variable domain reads KAGVTQTPRYLIKTRGQQVTLSCSPISGHRSVSWYQQTPGQGLQFLFEYFSETQRNKGNFPGRFSGRQFSNSRSEMNVSTLELGDSALYLCASSLGGQATGELFFGEGSRLTVL.

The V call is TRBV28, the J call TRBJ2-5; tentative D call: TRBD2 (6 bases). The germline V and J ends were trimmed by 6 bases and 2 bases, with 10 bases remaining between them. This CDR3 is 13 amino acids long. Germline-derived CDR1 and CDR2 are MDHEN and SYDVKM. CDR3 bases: TGTGCCAGCAGGCCCGCGGGGCAAGAGACCCAGTACTTC. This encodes CASRPAGQETQYF. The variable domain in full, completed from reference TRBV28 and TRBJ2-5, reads DVKVTQSSRYLVKRTGEKVFLECVQDMDHENMFWYRQDPGLGLRLIYFSYDVKMKEKGDIPEGYSVSREKKERFSLILESASTNQTSMYLCASRPAGQETQYFGPGTRLLVL.

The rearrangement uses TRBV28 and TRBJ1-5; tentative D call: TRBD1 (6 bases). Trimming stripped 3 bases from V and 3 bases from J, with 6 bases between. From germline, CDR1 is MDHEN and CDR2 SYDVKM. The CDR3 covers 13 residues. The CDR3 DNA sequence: TGTGCCAGCAGTTTGGGGGCCAATCAGCCCCAGCATTTT. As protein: CASSLGANQPQHF.

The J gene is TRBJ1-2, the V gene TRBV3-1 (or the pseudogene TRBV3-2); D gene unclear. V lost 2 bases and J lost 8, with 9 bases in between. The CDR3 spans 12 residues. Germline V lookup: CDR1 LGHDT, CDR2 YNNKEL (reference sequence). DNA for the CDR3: TGTGCCAGCAGCCAAAAAGGGTTGGGCTACACCTTC. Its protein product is CASSQKGLGYTF.

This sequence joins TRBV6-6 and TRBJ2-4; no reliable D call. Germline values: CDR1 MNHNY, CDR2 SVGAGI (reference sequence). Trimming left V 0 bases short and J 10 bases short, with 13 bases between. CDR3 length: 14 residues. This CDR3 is CASSYSSQSNIQYF. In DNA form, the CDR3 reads TGTGCCAGCAGTTACTCGAGTCAGTCTAATATTCAGTACTTC.

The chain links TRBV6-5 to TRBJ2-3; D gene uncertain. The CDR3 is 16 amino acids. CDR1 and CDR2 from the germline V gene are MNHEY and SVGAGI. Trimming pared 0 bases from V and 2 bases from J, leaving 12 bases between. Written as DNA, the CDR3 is TGTGCCAGCAGTTACTCGATGGCGGATTACACAGATACGCAGTATTTT. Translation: CASSYSMADYTDTQYF.

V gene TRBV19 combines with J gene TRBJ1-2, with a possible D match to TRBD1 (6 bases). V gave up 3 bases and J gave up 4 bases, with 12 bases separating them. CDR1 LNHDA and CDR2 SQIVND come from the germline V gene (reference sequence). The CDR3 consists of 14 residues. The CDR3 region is CASSIGGSLYGYTF. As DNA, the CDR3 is TGTGCCAGTAGTATCGGGGGCAGCCTCTATGGCTACACCTTC.

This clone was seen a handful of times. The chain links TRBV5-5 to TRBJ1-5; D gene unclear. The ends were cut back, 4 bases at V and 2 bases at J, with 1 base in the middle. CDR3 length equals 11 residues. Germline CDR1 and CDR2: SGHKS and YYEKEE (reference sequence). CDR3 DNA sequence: TGTGCCAGCAGCGGCAATCAGCCCCAGCATTTT. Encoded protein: CASSGNQPQHF.

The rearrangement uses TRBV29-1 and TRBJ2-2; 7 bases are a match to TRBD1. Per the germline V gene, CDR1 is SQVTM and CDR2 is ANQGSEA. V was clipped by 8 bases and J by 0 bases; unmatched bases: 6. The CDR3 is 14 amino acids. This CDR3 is CSSRTGANTGELFF. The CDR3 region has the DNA TGCAGCAGTCGGACAGGCGCGAACACCGGGGAGCTGTTTTTT.

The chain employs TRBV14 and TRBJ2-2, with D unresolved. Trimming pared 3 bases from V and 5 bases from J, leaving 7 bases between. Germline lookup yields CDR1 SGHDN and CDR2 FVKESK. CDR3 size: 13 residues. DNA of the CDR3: TGTGCCAGCAGCCATCGTAGGACCGGGGAGCTGTTTTTT. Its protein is CASSHRRTGELFF.

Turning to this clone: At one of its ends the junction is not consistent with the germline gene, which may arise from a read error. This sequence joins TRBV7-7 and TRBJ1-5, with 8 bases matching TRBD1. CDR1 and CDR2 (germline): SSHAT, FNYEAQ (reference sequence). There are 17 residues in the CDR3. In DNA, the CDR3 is TGTGCTAGCAGCTTAACGACAGGGGTTTCGAGGCATCAGCCCCAGCATTTT. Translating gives CASSLTTGVSRHQPQHF.

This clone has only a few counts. This chain's CDR3 is CASSLGGAFNYGYTF. CDR3 in DNA: TGTGCCAGCAGCCTTGGGGGGGCGTTTAACTATGGCTACACCTTC. V gene TRBV2 combines with J gene TRBJ1-2, with D possibly being TRBD1 (6 bases). CDR1 and CDR2 from the germline V gene are SNHLY and FYNNEI. Trimming shortened V by 6 bases and J by 1 base, and 15 bases separated the two germline ends. CDR3 length equals 15 residues.